The 27 T cell receptor beta chains in this list originate from one sample, sequenced in a study of blood T cell repertoires in COVID-19. Produced via immunoSEQ multiplex PCR; TCRdb's table is partial and in-frame only. This table holds some 110,000 clones, around 80% found once. Sequencing was carried out using peripheral blood. The origin of the receptors is a man in his sixties with active or convalescent COVID-19.

V is TRBV27 and J is TRBJ2-5, with D possibly matching TRBD2 (6 bases). The V and J ends lost 5 bases and 5 bases respectively, with 18 bases between them. From germline, CDR1 is MNHEY and CDR2 SMNVEV (reference sequence). The CDR3 is 15 amino acids. The chain's CDR3 is CASSPGTPPVETQYF. The CDR3 region has the DNA TGTGCCAGCAGTCCCGGGACTCCCCCTGTGGAGACCCAGTACTTC.

V gene TRBV21-1 combines with J gene TRBJ2-7; no DNA check was done on the table's D call, TRBD1. TRBV21-1 is an annotated pseudogene. This CDR3 comprises 18 residues. CDR3 coding DNA: TGTGCCAGCAGCAAAGCGCTGGACAGGGGGCGAACAGGGTACGAGCAGTACTTC. It is translated as CASSKALDRGRTGYEQYF.

The V and J genes are TRBV9 and TRBJ2-2, with D unclear. There are 16 residues in the CDR3. Germline V gene lookup returns CDR1 SGDLS and CDR2 YYNGEE. Trimming took 0 bases from V and 0 from J, leaving 9 bases between them. CDR3: CASSVGRSPNTGELFF. The DNA for the CDR3 is TGTGCCAGCAGCGTAGGGAGATCACCGAACACCGGGGAGCTGTTTTTT.

V and J are TRBV7-9 and TRBJ2-7, with D uncertain. The germline CDR1 and CDR2 sequences are SEHNR and FQNEAQ (reference sequence). The CDR3 totals 11 residues. Trimming pared 3 bases from V and 7 bases from J, leaving 7 bases between. The CDR3 DNA reads as TGTGCCAGCAGCTTTCAGGTTGAGCAGTACTTC. Amino acid sequence: CASSFQVEQYF. The full variable domain, completed using reference TRBV7-9 and TRBJ2-7, is DTGVSQNPRHKITKRGQNVTFRCDPISEHNRLYWYRQTLGQGPEFLTYFQNEAQLEKSRLLSDRFSAERPKGSFSTLEIQRTEQGDSAMYLCASSFQVEQYFGPGTRLTVT.

This chain connects TRBV7-9 to TRBJ2-4; D is perhaps TRBD1 (6 bases). The CDR3 consists of 13 residues. V lost 4 bases to trimming and J lost 8 bases, with 12 bases between them. Germline V CDR1 and CDR2: SEHNR, FQNEAQ (reference sequence). In nucleotides, the CDR3 is TGTGCCAGCAGCTCCCCCAGGGGAGACATTCAGTACTTC. The encoded protein is CASSSPRGDIQYF. Full variable domain (missing parts from reference TRBV7-9 and TRBJ2-4): DTGVSQNPRHKITKRGQNVTFRCDPISEHNRLYWYRQTLGQGPEFLTYFQNEAQLEKSRLLSDRFSAERPKGSFSTLEIQRTEQGDSAMYLCASSSPRGDIQYFGAGTRLSVL.

The J gene is TRBJ1-5, the V gene TRBV5-8, with TRBD1 matching 10 bases. Germline CDR1 and CDR2: SGHTS and YDEGEE. After removal of 2 bases from V and 5 bases from J, the junction contained 4 bases not matched to a gene. This CDR3 has 15 amino acids. CDR3 sequence: CASSFRDRGYQPQHF. For the CDR3, the DNA is TGTGCCAGCAGCTTCCGGGACAGGGGATATCAGCCCCAGCATTTT.

The chain is built from TRBV19 and TRBJ1-5, with D possibly TRBD1 on 5 matching bases. The CDR3 has 15 amino acids. CDR1 and CDR2 from the germline V gene are LNHDA and SQIVND (reference sequence). V shed 3 bases and J shed 5 bases, with 14 bases lying between them. CDR3 protein: CASSIWGVTDQPQHF. The CDR3 DNA sequence: TGTGCCAGTAGTATTTGGGGGGTGACTGATCAGCCCCAGCATTTT.

The rearrangement uses TRBV5-1 and TRBJ2-1; 11 nucleotides align to TRBD2. Per the germline V gene, CDR1 is SGHRS and CDR2 is YFSETQ. This CDR3 has 15 amino acids. V shed 0 bases, J shed 9 bases, and the junction held 5 bases outside the gene matches. CDR3 sequence reads: CASSLELAGVREQFF. The CDR3 nucleotides read TGCGCCAGCAGCTTGGAACTAGCGGGAGTTCGTGAGCAGTTCTTC.

The table lists this clone with a count of one. The CDR3 DNA reads as TGCAGCGCTCAGACAGGGCCTCCAGATACGCAGTATTTT. Its translation is CSAQTGPPDTQYF. The rearrangement joins TRBV29-1 to TRBJ2-3, with 7 nucleotides matching TRBD1. Germline V gene lookup returns CDR1 SQVTM and CDR2 ANQGSEA. V shed 7 bases and J 4 bases; nucleotides not matched to a gene: 8. CDR3 length: 13 amino acids.

V gene TRBV27 combines with J gene TRBJ2-5, with 7 bases identical to TRBD2. CDR1 and CDR2 from the germline V gene are MNHEY and SMNVEV (reference sequence). The V and J ends lost 3 bases and 9 bases, in that order; junction bases with no gene match: 4. This CDR3 spans 12 amino acids. CDR3 in amino acids: CASSFKGGAQYF. CDR3 sequence (DNA): TGTGCCAGCAGTTTTAAGGGAGGGGCCCAGTACTTC.

The chain links TRBV7-8 to TRBJ1-3, with D maybe TRBD1 (6 bases). Germline V CDR1 and CDR2: SGHVS, FQNEAQ. The CDR3 is 14 residues long. The V gene lost 5 bases and the J gene lost 4 bases, with 12 bases spanning the gap. This CDR3 is CASSRTVNGNTIYF. The CDR3 DNA follows: TGTGCCAGCAGCCGGACAGTTAACGGAAACACCATATATTTT.

V gene TRBV5-1 combines with J gene TRBJ2-5; TRBD1 agrees at 8 bases. Germline V gene data show CDR1 as SGHRS and CDR2 as YFSETQ. Germline trimming cut 4 bases from V and 3 bases from J; bases unmatched to any gene: 2. This CDR3 has 13 residues. This chain's CDR3 is CASSLQGEETQYF. The CDR3 DNA reads as TGCGCCAGCAGCCTACAGGGGGAAGAGACCCAGTACTTC.

V usage is TRBV30 and J usage is TRBJ1-5; tentative D call: TRBD1 (6 bases). Germline V lookup: CDR1 GTSNPN, CDR2 SVGIG (reference sequence). This CDR3 has 15 amino acids. V was clipped by 2 bases and J by 2 bases, with 13 bases between them. CDR3 loop: CAWSPFAGGNQPQHF. CDR3 DNA sequence: TGTGCCTGGAGTCCGTTCGCAGGGGGCAATCAGCCCCAGCATTTT. Variable domain in full (rest from reference TRBV30 and TRBJ1-5): SQTIHQWPATLVQPVGSPLSLECTVEGTSNPNLYWYRQAAGRGLQLLFYSVGIGQISSEVPQNLSASRPQDRQFILSSKKLLLSDSGFYLCAWSPFAGGNQPQHFGDGTRLSIL.

The chain recombines TRBV5-1 with TRBJ2-5, with TRBD1 as a possible D gene (6 bases). The CDR3 extends over 15 amino acids. From germline, CDR1 is SGHRS and CDR2 YFSETQ. The V gene lost 5 bases and the J gene lost 2 bases, with 16 bases spanning the gap. The CDR3 protein is CASRVVADRQETQYF. CDR3 DNA: TGCGCCAGCAGAGTTGTGGCAGACAGGCAAGAGACCCAGTACTTC. The entire variable domain, with the rest obtained from reference TRBV5-1 and TRBJ2-5, is as follows: KAGVTQTPRYLIKTRGQQVTLSCSPISGHRSVSWYQQTPGQGLQFLFEYFSETQRNKGNFPGRFSGRQFSNSRSEMNVSTLELGDSALYLCASRVVADRQETQYFGPGTRLLVL.

The chain has TRBV28 and TRBJ2-7; D might be TRBD2 (6 bases). CDR3 length: 14 residues. The germline V and J ends were trimmed by 4 bases and 0 bases, with 10 bases remaining between them. In germline, CDR1 is MDHEN, CDR2 SYDVKM. The CDR3 reads CASSWLASSYEQYF. CDR3 coding DNA: TGTGCCAGCAGTTGGCTAGCGAGCTCCTACGAGCAGTACTTC.

CDR3 nucleotide sequence: TGTGCCAGCAGCCAAGTGACCGGGTACACCGGGGAGCTGTTTTTT. It yields the protein CASSQVTGYTGELFF. The chain employs TRBV14 and TRBJ2-2; the D is unclear. Germline CDR1 SGHDN, CDR2 FVKESK. Trimming pared 1 base from V and 3 bases from J, leaving 9 bases between. CDR3 length: 15 amino acids.

The J gene is TRBJ2-7, the V gene TRBV5-1, with 7 bases matching TRBD1. J gave up 5 bases and V 5 bases, and 13 bases lay outside the gene matches. Per the germline V gene, CDR1 is SGHRS and CDR2 is YFSETQ. There are 15 residues in the CDR3. Here the CDR3 DNA reads TGCGCCAGCAGTCCACAGACAGGGTCTCACGACGAGCAGTACTTC. Encoded protein: CASSPQTGSHDEQYF.

V is TRBV4-2 and J is TRBJ2-5; possibly TRBD1 for D (6 bases). CDR1 LGHNA and CDR2 YNFKEQ come from the germline V gene. V shed 4 bases and J shed 1 base, with 10 bases lying between them. This CDR3 has 14 residues. CDR3 sequence reads: CASSPRDTQETQYF. CDR3 nucleotide sequence: TGTGCCAGCAGCCCCAGGGACACCCAAGAGACCCAGTACTTC.

The V and J genes are TRBV3-1 (or the pseudogene TRBV3-2) and TRBJ2-3; possibly TRBD1 for D (5 bases). Germline assignment: CDR1 LGHDT and CDR2 YNNKEL (reference sequence). The CDR3 is 14 amino acids. V lost 4 bases, J lost 0 bases, and 8 bases lay in between. This chain's CDR3 is CASSPTESTDTQYF. The CDR3 DNA reads as TGTGCCAGCAGCCCGACAGAAAGCACAGATACGCAGTATTTT.

This rearrangement joins TRBV10-3 to TRBJ2-3; D might be TRBD1 (6 bases). The CDR3 covers 12 residues. In germline, CDR1 is ENHRY, CDR2 SYGVKD. V was pared by 9 bases and J by 5 bases, with 12 bases between. Here the CDR3 DNA reads TGTGCCATGGGAATCAGGGGAGATACGCAGTATTTT. Translation gives CAMGIRGDTQYF.

There are many counts of this clone. The rearrangement joins TRBV2 to TRBJ2-7, with D maybe TRBD2 (6 bases). The CDR3 runs to 11 residues. Germline CDR1 and CDR2: SNHLY and FYNNEI. Trimming pared 6 bases from V and 5 bases from J, leaving 8 bases between. This CDR3 is CASRGGNEQYF. The CDR3 DNA reads TGTGCCAGCAGGGGGGGTAACGAGCAGTACTTC.

V usage is TRBV7-6 and J usage is TRBJ2-7; 8 positions agree with TRBD2. The CDR3 runs to 16 residues. V lost 1 base to trimming and J lost 5 bases; unmatched junction nucleotides: 10. Per germline, CDR1 SGHVS and CDR2 FNYEAQ. The chain's CDR3 is CASSLDPAGLDNEQYF. The CDR3 DNA is TGTGCCAGCAGCTTAGATCCCGCGGGACTAGACAACGAGCAGTACTTC.

The V gene is TRBV11-2, the J gene TRBJ2-1; possible D gene TRBD2, 6 bases. This CDR3 has 14 amino acids. Trimming removed 4 bases at V and 4 bases at J, with 11 bases between. Germline values: CDR1 SGHAT, CDR2 FQNNGV. CDR3: CASSWRDRYNEQFF. CDR3 DNA: TGTGCCAGCAGCTGGAGGGACCGGTACAATGAGCAGTTCTTC.

This chain uses TRBV11-2 with TRBJ2-7; D may be TRBD1 (5 bases). Trimming removed 3 bases at V and 0 bases at J, with 9 bases between. This CDR3 is 14 amino acids long. The V gene's germline CDR1 is SGHAT and CDR2 FQNNGV. The CDR3 spells CASSFDRNSYEQYF. The CDR3 nucleotides are TGTGCCAGCAGCTTCGACAGAAACTCCTACGAGCAGTACTTC.

The chain has TRBV11-3 and TRBJ2-1; 12 nucleotides match TRBD2. V was clipped by 2 bases and J by 9 bases; unmatched bases: 5. CDR1 SGHNT and CDR2 YENEEA come from the germline V gene. The CDR3 length is 15 residues. DNA for the CDR3: TGTGCCAGCAGCTTAAGACTAGCGGGAGTGGTTGAGCAGTTCTTC. This translates into CASSLRLAGVVEQFF.

This clone showed up just once. The chain links TRBV28 to TRBJ1-4, with 11 bases aligning to TRBD1. CDR3 length: 15 amino acids. Per the germline V gene, CDR1 is MDHEN and CDR2 is SYDVKM. J lost 8 bases, V lost 2 bases, and 4 bases had no gene match. CDR3 in amino acids: CASSLVGQGEEKLFF. Here the CDR3 DNA reads TGTGCCAGCAGTTTAGTGGGACAGGGGGAGGAAAAACTGTTTTTT. The variable domain in full, completed from reference TRBV28 and TRBJ1-4, reads DVKVTQSSRYLVKRTGEKVFLECVQDMDHENMFWYRQDPGLGLRLIYFSYDVKMKEKGDIPEGYSVSREKKERFSLILESASTNQTSMYLCASSLVGQGEEKLFFGSGTQLSVL.

This sequence joins TRBV7-2 and TRBJ2-1, with D maybe TRBD2 (6 bases). V lost 5 bases to trimming and J lost 5 bases, with 10 bases between them. The CDR3 sequence is 13 residues long. CDR1 is SGHTA, CDR2 FQGNSA, per germline. The CDR3 protein is CASSPRGDNEQFF. DNA of the CDR3: TGTGCCAGCAGCCCGCGGGGTGACAATGAGCAGTTCTTC. The variable domain in full, with the rest retrieved from reference TRBV7-2 and TRBJ2-1, is GAGVSQSPSNKVTEKGKDVELRCDPISGHTALYWYRQSLGQGLEFLIYFQGNSAPDKSGLPSDRFSAERTGGSVSTLTIQRTQQEDSAVYLCASSPRGDNEQFFGPGTRLTVL.